The rows below give T cell receptor beta chains drawn from one sample of a study of STAT3 mutations in large granular lymphocyte leukemia. Profiled with immunoSEQ multiplex PCR; TCRdb holds only in-frame clones, not every one. This table holds around 4,100 clones, about 64% found once. The sample consisted of PBMCs. The receptors were sampled from a human donor with T large granular lymphocyte leukemia. Some clones in this sample may be carry-over from other donors' samples. CDR3s include the opening cysteine and the closing phenylalanine or tryptophan. Each record gives: V gene, clone size, D gene, J gene, CDR3 protein, CDR3 DNA. A D gene is named only where the DNA matches it firmly. Not every row has a clone size; where given, it reads once, few, many or a size class.

TRBV7-9	few	TRBD1	TRBJ1-4	CASSLGDRVNEKLFF	TGTGCCAGCAGCTTAGGGGACAGGGTTAATGAAAAACTGTTTTTT
TRBV6-5	-	-	TRBJ2-7	CASSLSGGIHEQYF	TGTGCCAGCAGCCTATCCGGGGGCATCCACGAGCAGTACTTC
TRBV18	-	TRBD2	TRBJ2-1	CASSPPGLAGGDEQFF	TGTGCCAGCTCACCACCGGGACTAGCGGGAGGGGATGAGCAGTTCTTC
TRBV9	few	TRBD2	TRBJ2-1	CASSVGAGGGTNEQFF	TGTGCCAGCAGCGTAGGGGCGGGAGGCGGTACCAATGAGCAGTTCTTC
TRBV5-1	-	TRBD1	TRBJ2-7	CASSLRQGASEQYF	TGCGCCAGCAGCTTGAGACAGGGGGCGAGCGAGCAGTACTTC
TRBV7-9	-	-	TRBJ1-5	CASSGDLESNQPQHF	TGTGCCAGCAGCGGGGACCTGGAAAGCAATCAGCCCCAGCATTTT
TRBV30	-	TRBD2	TRBJ2-3	CAWSAKYRAGSTDTQYF	TGTGCCTGGAGTGCTAAGTATCGAGCGGGGAGCACAGATACGCAGTATTTT
TRBV4-3	-	-	TRBJ1-2	CASSQGTDGYGYTF	TGCGCCAGCAGCCAAGGGACAGATGGCTATGGCTACACCTTC
TRBV5-6	-	-	TRBJ2-7	CASSLAWVSGREREQYF	TGTGCCAGCAGCTTGGCCTGGGTGAGCGGAAGGGAGAGGGAGCAGTACTTC
TRBV30	once	-	TRBJ2-7	CAWMGTPYEQYF	TGTGCCTGGATGGGGACTCCCTACGAGCAGTACTTC
TRBV7-9	-	-	TRBJ1-2	CASSFGESGYTF	TGTGCCAGCAGCTTCGGGGAGTCTGGCTACACCTTC
TRBV5-1	once	-	TRBJ1-2	CASSLVTGSDYGYTF	TGCGCCAGCAGCTTGGTAACGGGGTCGGACTATGGCTACACCTTC
TRBV29-1	-	TRBD2	TRBJ2-7	CSVGGLAGAATYEQYF	TGCAGCGTTGGGGGACTAGCGGGAGCAGCTACCTACGAGCAGTACTTC
TRBV5-1	-	-	TRBJ2-1	CASGLSGGSYNEQFF	TGCGCCAGCGGACTATCGGGCGGATCCTACAATGAGCAGTTCTTC
TRBV5-1	once	-	TRBJ2-5	CASSLEGVLGETQYF	TGCGCCAGCAGCTTGGAAGGGGTCTTAGGGGAGACCCAGTACTTC
TRBV6-6	few	-	TRBJ1-1	CASTTYEAFF	TGTGCCAGCACCACATACGAAGCTTTCTTT
TRBV30	-	-	TRBJ1-2	CAWSVRKVDYGYTF	TGTGCCTGGAGTGTACGGAAGGTGGACTATGGCTACACCTTC
TRBV30	-	-	TRBJ2-5	CACPRDFGETQYF	TGTGCCTGTCCTCGGGACTTTGGGGAGACCCAGTACTTC
TRBV14	large	-	TRBJ1-5	CASSPNRVTQPQHF	TGTGCCAGCAGCCCTAACAGGGTTACTCAGCCCCAGCATTTT
TRBV5-1	-	-	TRBJ2-1	CASSFAGATYNEQFF	TGCGCCAGCAGCTTCGCGGGGGCCACATACAATGAGCAGTTCTTC
TRBV7-2	few	-	TRBJ1-1	CASSLQGGTEAFF	TGTGCCAGCAGCTTACAGGGAGGGACTGAAGCTTTCTTT
TRBV30	-	TRBD2	TRBJ2-3	CAWGTSGVDTQYF	TGTGCCTGGGGGACTAGCGGGGTAGATACGCAGTATTTT
TRBV28	few	TRBD1	TRBJ1-4	CASSQREGAAWEKLFF	TGTGCCAGCAGTCAACGTGAGGGGGCGGCATGGGAAAAACTGTTTTTT
TRBV15	-	-	TRBJ2-5	CATSPGWNKETQYF	TGTGCCACCAGCCCCGGATGGAATAAGGAGACCCAGTACTTC
TRBV6-1	-	-	TRBJ1-2	CASSEAGWDGYTF	TGTGCCAGCAGTGAAGCAGGGTGGGATGGCTACACCTTC
TRBV4-2	few	TRBD1	TRBJ1-2	CASSHTTGNYGYTF	TGTGCCAGCAGCCACACGACAGGGAACTATGGCTACACCTTC
TRBV5-1	once	TRBD2	TRBJ2-7	CASSLGTSGGAGEQYF	TGCGCCAGCAGCTTGGGGACTAGCGGGGGGGCCGGCGAGCAGTACTTC
TRBV30	-	TRBD1	TRBJ2-7	CAWSQGAEQYF	TGTGCCTGGAGTCAGGGGGCCGAGCAGTACTTC
TRBV19	-	-	TRBJ1-2	CASSIYPGGYTF	TGTGCCAGTAGTATTTATCCAGGAGGCTACACCTTC
TRBV18	-	-	TRBJ1-1	CASSGQGGSNTEAFF	TGTGCCAGCTCAGGACAAGGGGGTTCTAACACTGAAGCTTTCTTT
TRBV5-1	-	TRBD2	TRBJ2-3	CASSARLAGTDTQYF	TGCGCCAGCAGCGCTCGACTAGCGGGCACAGATACGCAGTATTTT
TRBV13	few	-	TRBJ2-7	CASSLGGGTARYEQYF	TGTGCCAGCAGCTTAGGAGGGGGGACCGCCCGGTACGAGCAGTACTTC
TRBV29-1	-	TRBD1	TRBJ2-7	CSVWDRGQEYEQYF	TGCAGCGTTTGGGACAGGGGGCAGGAATACGAGCAGTACTTC
TRBV7-9	few	TRBD1	TRBJ2-7	CASSSGQKDYEQYF	TGTGCCAGCAGCTCGGGACAGAAAGACTACGAGCAGTACTTC
TRBV29-1	-	TRBD2	TRBJ2-7	CSVYLTSGYEQYF	TGCAGCGTTTACTTGACTAGCGGTTACGAGCAGTACTTC
TRBV5-1	-	TRBD1	TRBJ1-4	CASSLQDRANEKLFF	TGCGCCAGCAGCCTCCAAGACAGGGCCAATGAAAAACTGTTTTTT
TRBV30	-	-	TRBJ1-5	CAWSVGVGGDSNQPQHF	TGTGCCTGGAGTGTGGGGGTCGGCGGCGATAGCAATCAGCCCCAGCATTTT
TRBV18	-	-	TRBJ2-7	CASSPRNYEQYF	TGTGCCAGCTCACCAAGGAACTACGAGCAGTACTTC
TRBV5-1	-	-	TRBJ2-3	CASSLAGRSTDTQYF	TGCGCCAGCAGCTTGGCCGGCAGGAGCACAGATACGCAGTATTTT
TRBV6-5	-	-	TRBJ1-5	CASSRDGSNQPQHF	TGTGCCAGCAGTCGTGACGGTAGCAATCAGCCCCAGCATTTT
TRBV29-1	-	TRBD1	TRBJ1-5	CSVGQLDQPQHF	TGCAGCGTGGGACAGCTAGATCAGCCCCAGCATTTT
TRBV6-6	-	-	TRBJ2-1	CASGIGPSSYNEQFF	TGTGCCAGCGGGATAGGGCCTAGCTCCTACAATGAGCAGTTCTTC
TRBV27	-	TRBD2	TRBJ2-3	CASRLAGGGTDTQYF	TGTGCCAGCAGGTTAGCGGGAGGGGGCACAGATACGCAGTATTTT
TRBV4-2	-	TRBD1	TRBJ1-2	CASSPSMTGGYGYTF	TGTGCCAGCAGCCCAAGTATGACAGGGGGCTATGGCTACACCTTC
TRBV30	-	-	TRBJ1-6	CAWSPRGSEASPLHF	TGTGCCTGGAGTCCCCGAGGCTCCGAGGCTTCACCCCTCCACTTT
TRBV5-1	-	-	TRBJ2-7	CASSWTGTRIYEQYF	TGCGCCAGCAGCTGGACCGGGACTCGGATCTACGAGCAGTACTTC
TRBV5-1	-	TRBD2	TRBJ2-7	CASSFSGTYEQYF	TGCGCCAGCAGCTTTAGCGGGACCTACGAGCAGTACTTC
TRBV5-1	-	-	TRBJ2-6	CASSSGSGANVLTF	TGCGCCAGCAGCTCCGGCTCTGGGGCCAACGTCCTGACTTTC
TRBV7-9	-	-	TRBJ1-4	CASSLVGFETEKLFF	TGTGCCAGCAGCTTAGTAGGGTTTGAGACTGAAAAACTGTTTTTT
TRBV5-1	few	TRBD2	TRBJ2-7	CASTKTSGTEEQYF	TGCGCCAGCACCAAGACTAGCGGGACTGAGGAGCAGTACTTC
TRBV6-5	few	-	TRBJ1-2	CASSYSEVGGFYGYTF	TGTGCCAGCAGTTACTCGGAGGTTGGGGGGTTCTATGGCTACACCTTC
TRBV2	few	TRBD1	TRBJ1-1	CASSVQGAEAFF	TGTGCCAGCAGTGTACAGGGGGCTGAAGCTTTCTTT
TRBV29-1	-	-	TRBJ2-3	CSVEDSLPPSSTDTQYF	TGCAGCGTTGAAGATTCCCTCCCCCCCTCTAGCACAGATACGCAGTATTTT
TRBV18	once	-	TRBJ2-3	CASSPHPRDTQYF	TGTGCCAGCTCACCTCACCCCAGGGATACGCAGTATTTT
TRBV27	-	-	TRBJ2-7	CASSLGGVEQYF	TGTGCCAGCTCTCTAGGAGGGGTCGAGCAGTACTTC
TRBV4-2	few	TRBD2	TRBJ2-5	CASSQDRGGQETQYF	TGTGCCAGCAGCCAAGATCGGGGGGGGCAAGAGACCCAGTACTTC
TRBV4-1	few	TRBD2	TRBJ2-2	CASSQEQGGGYTGELFF	TGCGCCAGCAGCCAAGAACAGGGCGGGGGGTACACCGGGGAGCTGTTTTTT